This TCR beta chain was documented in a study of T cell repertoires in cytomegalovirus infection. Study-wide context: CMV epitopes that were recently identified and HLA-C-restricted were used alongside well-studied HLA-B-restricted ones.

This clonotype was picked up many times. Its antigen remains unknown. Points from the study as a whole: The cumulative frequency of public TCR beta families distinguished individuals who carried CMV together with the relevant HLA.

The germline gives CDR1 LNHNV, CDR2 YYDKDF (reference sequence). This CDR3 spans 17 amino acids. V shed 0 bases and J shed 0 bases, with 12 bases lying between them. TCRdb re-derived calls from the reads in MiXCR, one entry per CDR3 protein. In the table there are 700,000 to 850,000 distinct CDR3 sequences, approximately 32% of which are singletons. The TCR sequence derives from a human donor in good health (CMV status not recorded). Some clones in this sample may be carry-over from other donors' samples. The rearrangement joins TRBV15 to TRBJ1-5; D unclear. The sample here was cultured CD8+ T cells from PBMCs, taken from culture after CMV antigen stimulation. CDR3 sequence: CATSRDRAAYSNQPQHF. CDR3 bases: TGTGCCACCAGCAGAGATCGGGCGGCGTATAGCAATCAGCCCCAGCATTTT.